The rows below give T cell receptor beta chains drawn from one sample of a study of identical twins. TCRdb called the 5' RACE reads again in MiXCR, with one record for every CDR3 protein. The data contain 1.5 million to 2 million distinct CDR3 sequences, under 35% of them singletons. Material: cord blood. The receptors originated from a newborn girl in good health. Both conserved end residues are part of each CDR3. D genes are given only for firm matches. Clone size, where shown, is once, few, many, or a class for clones that have expanded.

>few|TRBV10-3|TRBD2|TRBJ2-1
CAISESGVLTYNEQFF
TGTGCCATCAGTGAAAGCGGGGTGCTCACCTACAATGAGCAGTTCTTC
>-|TRBV11-2|-|TRBJ1-2
CASSPQTPPRVHYGYTF
TGTGCCAGCAGCCCCCAGACACCGCCTAGGGTCCACTATGGCTACACCTTC
>-|TRBV20-1|-|TRBJ2-7
CSASLGGSYNEQYF
TGCAGTGCTTCTTTGGGCGGTTCATACAATGAGCAGTACTTC
>-|TRBV4-1|TRBD2|TRBJ2-7
CASSRKLAESSYNEQYF
TGCGCCAGCAGCCGAAAGCTAGCGGAAAGCTCCTACAATGAGCAGTACTTC
>-|TRBV29-1|-|TRBJ2-7
CSVAGAGVRAPTYEQYF
TGCAGCGTTGCGGGGGCAGGGGTTAGAGCGCCAACCTACGAGCAGTACTTC
>-|TRBV2|TRBD2|TRBJ2-7
CASRAGTSGYEQYF
TGTGCCAGCAGAGCCGGGACTAGCGGTTACGAGCAGTACTTC
>-|TRBV30|-|TRBJ1-2
CAWSREGAGYTF
TGTGCCTGGAGTCGGGAGGGTGCAGGCTACACCTTC
>few|TRBV20-1|TRBD1|TRBJ1-2
CSAGDRGYGYTF
TGCAGTGCTGGAGACAGGGGCTATGGCTACACCTTC
>-|TRBV28|-|TRBJ1-1
CASSSAGVDTEAFF
TGTGCCAGCAGTTCCGCAGGGGTGGACACTGAAGCTTTCTTT
>few|TRBV28|-|TRBJ1-4
CASRPNRWTNEKLFF
TGTGCCAGCAGACCCAACAGGTGGACTAATGAAAAACTGTTTTTT
>few|TRBV6-6|-|TRBJ1-5
CASSGHLSNQPQHF
TGTGCCAGCAGCGGACACCTCAGCAATCAGCCCCAGCATTTT
>-|TRBV20-1|TRBD1|TRBJ2-7
CSAGQGHYEQYF
TGCAGTGCCGGACAGGGACACTACGAGCAGTACTTC
>many|TRBV2|-|TRBJ1-4
CASSEKLFF
TGTGCCAGCAGTGAAAAACTGTTTTTT
>many|TRBV5-1|TRBD2|TRBJ2-1
CASSLGLAGPSSYNEQFF
TGCGCCAGCAGCTTGGGACTAGCGGGGCCTAGCTCCTACAATGAGCAGTTCTTC
>few|TRBV3-1|TRBD2|TRBJ2-1
CASSGSGGPYNEQFF
TGTGCCAGCAGCGGCAGCGGGGGGCCCTACAATGAGCAGTTCTTC
>few|TRBV7-2|-|TRBJ1-1
CASSLEQTGPGTEAFF
TGTGCCAGCAGCTTAGAACAGACAGGCCCAGGGACTGAAGCTTTCTTT
>few|TRBV29-1|-|TRBJ2-3
CSVGPRGTDTQYF
TGCAGCGTTGGTCCTCGGGGCACAGATACGCAGTATTTT
>-|TRBV5-1|-|TRBJ1-4
CASSFFTTNEKLFF
TGCGCCAGCAGCTTCTTCACAACTAATGAAAAACTGTTTTTT
>-|TRBV11-2|-|TRBJ2-3
CASSTFWAWDTQYF
TGTGCCAGCTCCACCTTTTGGGCGTGGGATACGCAGTATTTT
>-|TRBV5-6|-|TRBJ2-7
CASSLIGAGNYEQYF
TGTGCCAGCAGCTTGATAGGGGCAGGGAATTACGAGCAGTACTTC
>-|TRBV20-1|TRBD2|TRBJ2-5
CSARRAGHQETQYF
TGCAGTGCTAGGAGAGCGGGACACCAAGAGACCCAGTACTTC
>few|TRBV27|-|TRBJ1-2
CASSLTPASYGYTF
TGTGCCAGCAGTTTAACCCCGGCCTCATATGGCTACACCTTC
>-|TRBV2|-|TRBJ1-2
CASSASGVKGYGYTF
TGTGCCAGCAGTGCCTCGGGGGTAAAGGGCTATGGCTACACCTTC
>few|TRBV20-1|-|TRBJ1-2
CSVWGAVYGYTF
TGCAGTGTTTGGGGAGCTGTCTATGGCTACACCTTC
>few|TRBV4-2|-|TRBJ1-1
CASSQVRASDTEAFF
TGTGCCAGCAGCCAAGTTCGGGCTTCGGACACTGAAGCTTTCTTT
>few|TRBV9|TRBD2|TRBJ2-3
CASSVATGGTYTQYF
TGTGCCAGCAGCGTAGCTACGGGGGGGACATATACGCAGTATTTT
>few|TRBV5-1|-|TRBJ1-4
CASSFGSGEKLFF
TGCGCCAGCAGCTTCGGGTCGGGGGAAAAACTGTTTTTT
>-|TRBV6-6|-|TRBJ1-2
CASRHLTSYGYTF
TGTGCCAGCAGGCATTTAACGAGCTATGGCTACACCTTC
>-|TRBV2|TRBD2|TRBJ2-4
CASSEGGSGRQVLAKNIQYF
TGTGCCAGCAGTGAAGGGGGAAGCGGGAGGCAAGTACTAGCCAAAAACATTCAGTACTTC
>few|TRBV2|-|TRBJ1-2
CASRRTNYGYTF
TGTGCCAGCAGGCGGACTAACTATGGCTACACCTTC
>-|TRBV24-1|-|TRBJ2-1
CATSKWQPYNEQFF
TGTGCCACCAGTAAGTGGCAGCCTTACAATGAGCAGTTCTTC
>few|TRBV11-1|-|TRBJ2-1
CASQGVFYNEQFF
TGTGCCAGCCAAGGAGTTTTCTACAATGAGCAGTTCTTC
>-|TRBV20-1|TRBD2|TRBJ2-1
CSAKFLHSGGLYNEQFF
TGCAGTGCAAAATTCCTACATAGCGGGGGTCTATACAATGAGCAGTTCTTC
>few|TRBV2|-|TRBJ2-3
CASSELARSTDTQYF
TGTGCCAGCAGTGAATTGGCTAGAAGCACAGATACGCAGTATTTT
>-|TRBV6-5|-|TRBJ1-6
CASSSRARSPLHF
TGTGCCAGCAGTTCCAGGGCTCGGTCACCCCTCCACTTT
>many|TRBV28|TRBD2|TRBJ2-3
CASSLRLAGGLTDTQYF
TGTGCCAGCAGTTTACGACTAGCGGGAGGGTTGACAGATACGCAGTATTTT
>-|TRBV4-1|TRBD1|TRBJ1-1
CASSQRQGRDTEAFF
TGCGCCAGCAGCCAACGACAGGGAAGGGACACTGAAGCTTTCTTT
>-|TRBV12-3/TRBV12-4|TRBD1|TRBJ1-2
CASSWADREDGYTF
TGTGCCAGCAGTTGGGCCGACAGGGAGGATGGCTACACCTTC
>-|TRBV4-2|TRBD2|TRBJ2-7
CASSQAGSGGYNEQYF
TGTGCCAGCAGCCAAGCGGGTAGCGGGGGGTACAATGAGCAGTACTTC
>many|TRBV6-5|-|TRBJ2-3
CASTGPYTDTQYF
TGTGCCAGCACCGGACCATACACAGATACGCAGTATTTT
>few|TRBV12-3/TRBV12-4|-|TRBJ2-5
CASSFIRGETQYF
TGTGCCAGCAGTTTCATAAGGGGAGAGACCCAGTACTTC
>few|TRBV27|TRBD2|TRBJ2-3
CASSLLFGTSGGTDTQYF
TGTGCCAGCAGTTTATTATTTGGGACTAGCGGGGGGACAGATACGCAGTATTTT
>once|TRBV19|-|TRBJ1-1
CASSIRRTWPEAFF
TGTGCCAGTAGTATTCGGCGGACGTGGCCTGAAGCTTTCTTT
>-|TRBV25-1|-|TRBJ2-3
CASSDQPRASTDTQYF
TGTGCCAGCAGTGATCAACCTAGAGCTAGCACAGATACGCAGTATTTT
>-|TRBV20-1|TRBD2|TRBJ2-7
CSAPRQSGTPPYEQYF
TGCAGTGCCCCACGACAAAGCGGGACTCCCCCCTACGAGCAGTACTTC
>-|TRBV7-2|-|TRBJ2-4
CASSPRAELAKNIQYF
TGTGCCAGCAGCCCACGAGCGGAGTTAGCCAAAAACATTCAGTACTTC
>few|TRBV5-1|TRBD2|TRBJ2-1
CASTRTSAYNEQFF
TGCGCCAGCACTCGGACTAGCGCCTACAATGAGCAGTTCTTC
>few|TRBV4-1|-|TRBJ2-3
CASSRAASTDTQYF
TGCGCCAGCAGCCGGGCGGCTAGCACAGATACGCAGTATTTT
>-|TRBV29-1|TRBD1|TRBJ1-2
CSGGGQGWGYTF
TGCAGCGGGGGTGGACAGGGATGGGGCTACACCTTC
>-|TRBV9|-|TRBJ2-7
CASSVGGTRNSYEQYF
TGTGCCAGCAGCGTAGGAGGGACCCGTAACTCCTACGAGCAGTACTTC
>few|TRBV20-1|-|TRBJ2-7
CSASQGNSYEQYF
TGCAGTGCTAGTCAGGGAAACTCCTACGAGCAGTACTTC
>-|TRBV20-1|TRBD1|TRBJ1-4
CSAEWDRGKGKLFF
TGCAGTGCTGAGTGGGACAGGGGGAAGGGAAAACTGTTTTTT
>-|TRBV11-2|TRBD1|TRBJ1-2
CASSAQRQGWYGYTF
TGTGCCAGCAGCGCGCAAAGACAGGGTTGGTATGGCTACACCTTC
>-|TRBV10-1|-|TRBJ2-1
CASSVIPGDEQFF
TGCGCCAGCAGTGTTATACCGGGGGACGAGCAGTTCTTC
>-|TRBV13|-|TRBJ2-5
CASSLRMQETQYF
TGTGCCAGCAGCTTACGCATGCAAGAGACCCAGTACTTC
>few|TRBV5-1|TRBD2|TRBJ2-1
CASSFRGGLADNEQFF
TGCGCCAGCAGCTTCCGGGGGGGACTAGCGGACAATGAGCAGTTCTTC